Below, 32 T cell receptor beta chains from the same sample are listed, as sequenced in a study of identical twins. TCRdb ran MiXCR on the 5' RACE reads and lists one entry per CDR3 protein. Of under 250,000 distinct CDR3 sequences in the sample, more than 6.5% were seen once. The sample also formed part of further work on yellow fever vaccine responses in identical twins.

Sequencing was performed on memory (CD45RO+) T cells sorted from blood. All receptors come from a woman aged 18-35 years in good health.

This sequence joins TRBV7-2 and TRBJ1-3; D is unresolved. The CDR3 consists of 13 residues. Germline V gene data show CDR1 as SGHTA and CDR2 as FQGNSA. Trimming left V 10 bases short and J 4 bases short, with 14 bases between. CDR3: CATGDGSGNTIYF. DNA of the CDR3: TGTGCCACCGGAGACGGGTCAGGAAACACCATATATTTT.

This clonotype was detected ten times or more. The chain uses TRBV20-1 and TRBJ1-3, with D tentatively TRBD1 (6 bases). V was trimmed by 0 bases and J by 2 bases, leaving 11 bases between them. The CDR3 length is 15 residues. Germline V lookup: CDR1 DFQATT, CDR2 SNEGSKA (reference sequence). The CDR3 loop reads CSARDDQGPGNTIYF. CDR3 DNA sequence: TGCAGTGCTAGAGATGATCAGGGGCCTGGAAACACCATATATTTT.

This clonotype was detected ten times or more. V gene TRBV28 combines with J gene TRBJ2-3; 7 bases map to TRBD2. Trimming cost V 6 bases and J 3 bases; bases outside gene matches: 0. This CDR3 comprises 12 residues. Germline CDR1 and CDR2: MDHEN and SYDVKM. This CDR3 is CASRGGTDTQYF. The CDR3 DNA reads as TGTGCCAGCAGGGGAGGGACAGATACGCAGTATTTT.

This CDR3 is CASNLDWEGTTDTQYF. In DNA form, the CDR3 reads TGCGCCAGCAACCTGGACTGGGAGGGTACAACGGATACGCAGTATTTT. The chain joins TRBV5-1 to TRBJ2-3; 7 nucleotides agree with TRBD2. The V and J ends lost 6 bases and 6 bases, in that order; junction bases with no gene match: 16. The CDR3 is 16 amino acids. The germline CDR1 and CDR2 sequences are SGHRS and YFSETQ. Filled out from reference TRBV5-1 and TRBJ2-3, the complete variable domain reads KAGVTQTPRYLIKTRGQQVTLSCSPISGHRSVSWYQQTPGQGLQFLFEYFSETQRNKGNFPGRFSGRQFSNSRSEMNVSTLELGDSALYLCASNLDWEGTTDTQYFGPGTRLTVL.

This clonotype was picked up a small number of times. The chain uses TRBV27 and TRBJ2-7; D ambiguous. Germline values: CDR1 MNHEY, CDR2 SMNVEV (reference sequence). This CDR3 is 14 amino acids long. V was shortened by 4 bases and J by 0 bases, with 10 bases between the two germline ends. The chain's CDR3 is CASSSKISSYEQYF. Written as DNA, the CDR3 is TGTGCCAGCAGTTCCAAGATCTCCTCCTACGAGCAGTACTTC.

This clonotype was observed a handful of times. The chain combines TRBV7-2 with TRBJ2-7, with 10 nucleotides matching TRBD2. Germline lookup yields CDR1 SGHTA and CDR2 FQGNSA. There are 13 residues in the CDR3. V lost 4 bases and J lost 6; bases outside the gene matches: 3. Here the CDR3 DNA reads TGTGCCAGCAGCTCTGTAGCGGGGGGCGAGCAGTACTTC. This codes for CASSSVAGGEQYF.

The sample holds a few counts of this clonotype. The chain links TRBV7-9 to TRBJ2-5; 9 bases agree with TRBD1. Germline CDR1 SEHNR, CDR2 FQNEAQ (reference sequence). V dropped 5 bases and J dropped 4; count of bases not matched to a gene: 5. The CDR3 is 14 amino acids. CDR3 in amino acids: CASSATGGAETQYF. The DNA of the CDR3 is TGTGCCAGCAGCGCGACAGGGGGGGCAGAGACCCAGTACTTC.

This chain links TRBV5-1 with TRBJ2-5; TRBD2 might be the D (6 bases). The CDR3 extends over 16 amino acids. Germline V lookup: CDR1 SGHRS, CDR2 YFSETQ. V dropped 3 bases and J dropped 1 base, with 16 bases sitting between them. CDR3 nucleotides: TGCGCCAGCAGCTACTCCCCCGGGGGAGGCCAAGAGACCCAGTACTTC. Translating gives CASSYSPGGGQETQYF.

This clonotype was seen many times. The chain has TRBV10-3 and TRBJ2-1; 15 nucleotides match TRBD2. The V and J ends lost 6 bases and 1 base, in that order; junction bases with no gene match: 4. CDR1 ENHRY and CDR2 SYGVKD come from the germline V gene. This CDR3 region has 17 residues. CDR3 DNA: TGTGCCATCAGAAGGACTAGCGGGGGGGCATCCTACAATGAGCAGTTCTTC. As protein: CAIRRTSGGASYNEQFF.

The rearrangement uses TRBV7-8 and TRBJ2-3; D gene ambiguous. V was trimmed by 1 base and J by 4 bases, leaving 6 bases between them. In germline, CDR1 is SGHVS, CDR2 FQNEAQ. The CDR3 is 13 amino acids. The CDR3 DNA reads as TGTGCCAGCAGCTTAGAGATTGCAGATACGCAGTATTTT. Translation gives CASSLEIADTQYF.

The chain joins TRBV19 to TRBJ2-1; the D gene is possibly TRBD1 (7 bases). V shed 3 bases and J shed 4 bases, with 13 bases lying between them. The CDR3 runs 15 residues. Germline lookup yields CDR1 LNHDA and CDR2 SQIVND (reference sequence). This chain's CDR3 is CASSIQGEAYNEQFF. Written as DNA, the CDR3 is TGTGCCAGTAGTATCCAGGGGGAGGCTTACAATGAGCAGTTCTTC.

The genes are TRBV19 and TRBJ2-7, with D perhaps TRBD1 (6 bases). Trimming pared 4 bases from V and 1 base from J, leaving 11 bases between. The CDR3 is made up of 14 amino acids. CDR1 LNHDA and CDR2 SQIVND come from the germline V gene (reference sequence). This chain's CDR3 is CASSRSGESYEQYF. The CDR3 DNA reads as TGTGCCAGTAGTAGGTCAGGGGAGTCCTACGAGCAGTACTTC.

This clonotype has more than one count but fewer than ten. This chain links TRBV11-2 with TRBJ2-7; TRBD1 aligns across 10 bases. V was pared by 5 bases and J by 12 bases, with 13 bases of the junction left unmatched. CDR3 length equals 14 residues. Germline V gene lookup returns CDR1 SGHAT and CDR2 FQNNGV. CDR3 in DNA: TGTGCCAGCAGCCAAGGGACAGGGGAAAATTTAAGGTACTTC. Translating it yields CASSQGTGENLRYF. Full variable domain (outside the CDR3, taken from reference TRBV11-2 and TRBJ2-7): EAGVAQSPRYKIIEKRQSVAFWCNPISGHATLYWYQQILGQGPKLLIQFQNNGVVDDSQLPKDRFSAERLKGVDSTLKIQPAKLEDSAVYLCASSQGTGENLRYFGPGTRLTVT.

This clonotype occurred many times. The V and J genes are TRBV9 and TRBJ2-5, with TRBD1 identical over 11 bases. The V gene's germline CDR1 is SGDLS and CDR2 YYNGEE. The CDR3 is 16 residues long. Trimming cost V 4 bases and J 4 bases; bases outside gene matches: 9. The CDR3 protein is CASSTAGTGGRETQYF. In DNA form, the CDR3 reads TGTGCCAGCAGCACCGCCGGGACAGGGGGGAGAGAGACCCAGTACTTC.

V and J are TRBV7-9 and TRBJ2-3; TRBD2 matches at 8 bases. The V gene end was trimmed by 1 base and the J gene end by 2 bases; junction bases not matched to a gene: 8. The CDR3 runs 17 residues. Looked up from germline, CDR1 is SEHNR and CDR2 is FQNEAQ (reference sequence). The CDR3 bases are TGTGCCAGCAGCTTAGATGGAGCGGGAGTTGTCACAGATACGCAGTATTTT. Encoded protein: CASSLDGAGVVTDTQYF.

The table lists this clonotype with a few counts. CDR3 DNA sequence: TGTGCCAGCAGCTTATCTAGCGGGGGGTTCAAAGAGACCCAGTACTTC. Translation: CASSLSSGGFKETQYF. This chain links TRBV7-2 with TRBJ2-5, with TRBD2 matching 11 bases. This CDR3 has 16 residues. V lost 2 bases to trimming and J lost 3 bases; unmatched junction nucleotides: 5. Germline V lookup: CDR1 SGHTA, CDR2 FQGNSA.

This clonotype appeared many times. The chain uses TRBV28 and TRBJ1-2, with D possibly TRBD1 on 5 matching bases. This CDR3 is built from 12 residues. CDR1 is MDHEN, CDR2 SYDVKM, per germline. V shed 6 bases and J shed 13 bases, with 18 bases lying between them. CDR3 residues: CASSTPRDAPTF. CDR3 DNA sequence: TGTGCCAGCAGCACCCCCCGGGACGCCCCCACCTTC.

This clonotype was observed a few times. The V call is TRBV2, the J call TRBJ2-5; 9 nucleotides agree with TRBD2. Germline loops: CDR1 SNHLY, CDR2 FYNNEI. Trimming cost V 4 bases and J 2 bases; bases outside gene matches: 11. The CDR3 spans 17 residues. CDR3 nucleotides: TGTGCCAGCAGTGCCCCGGCTAGCGGGGCCCTACAAGAGACCCAGTACTTC. Translated, it gives CASSAPASGALQETQYF.

This clonotype occurred a few times. The chain links TRBV11-2 to TRBJ2-1; D is ambiguous. Germline-derived CDR1 and CDR2 are SGHAT and FQNNGV. This CDR3 is 16 amino acids long. V dropped 0 bases and J dropped 4 bases, with 13 bases sitting between them. The CDR3 loop is CASSLDLTVPYNEQFF. The CDR3 nucleotides read TGTGCCAGCAGCTTAGATCTAACAGTGCCTTACAATGAGCAGTTCTTC.

This chain connects TRBV24-1 to TRBJ2-1; D uncertain. The germline V gene has CDR1 KGHDR and CDR2 SFDVKD. The CDR3 consists of 16 residues. Between the trimmed V and J ends, which lost 1 base and 0 bases, there was a span of 9 bases. For the CDR3, the DNA is TGTGCCACCAGTGATTTCGGTCGGAGCTCCTACAATGAGCAGTTCTTC. Its protein is CATSDFGRSSYNEQFF.

The J gene is TRBJ1-2, the V gene TRBV6-5; D is uncertain. The CDR3 consists of 13 residues. V was shortened by 0 bases and J by 3 bases, with 5 bases between the two germline ends. Germline CDR1 MNHEY, CDR2 SVGAGI. Here the CDR3 DNA reads TGTGCCAGCAGTTACTCGTTGGACTATGGCTACACCTTC. Translation gives CASSYSLDYGYTF.

In its sample, this clonotype was seen a few times. The rearrangement links TRBV4-3 to TRBJ2-5; 12 nucleotides line up with TRBD1. V lost 1 base, J lost 4 bases, and 4 bases stayed unmatched. CDR3 length: 16 residues. Germline V gives CDR1 LGHNA, CDR2 YSLEER. CDR3 bases: TGCGCCAGCAGCCAAGGGGACAGGGGGCGCGGAGAGACCCAGTACTTC. Translated: CASSQGDRGRGETQYF.

The chain is built from TRBV10-3 and TRBJ2-3, with a possible D match to TRBD2 (6 bases). Looked up from germline, CDR1 is ENHRY and CDR2 is SYGVKD. The CDR3 has 13 amino acids. V lost 6 bases, J lost 2 bases, and 9 bases lay in between. DNA of the CDR3: TGTGCCATCAGGGGGGACTTCACAGATACGCAGTATTTT. This gives the protein CAIRGDFTDTQYF.

This clonotype turned up a few times. V and J are TRBV18 and TRBJ1-4, with unresolved D. The CDR3 totals 14 residues. Germline CDR1 is KGHSH and CDR2 is LQKENI. V was pared by 2 bases and J by 13 bases, with 17 bases between. The CDR3 reads CASSPTNKGSRLFF. In nucleotides, the CDR3 is TGTGCCAGCTCACCAACGAACAAAGGATCCAGACTGTTTTTT.

The chain is built from TRBV10-3 and TRBJ1-2, with 8 bases fitting TRBD1. CDR1 is ENHRY and CDR2 is SYGVKD in the germline V gene. The CDR3 totals 12 residues. V shed 10 bases and J 4 bases; nucleotides not matched to a gene: 5. CDR3 in amino acids: CATGTGGYGYTF. CDR3 in DNA: TGTGCCACCGGGACAGGCGGCTATGGCTACACCTTC.

This clonotype occurred many times. V is TRBV18 and J is TRBJ2-7; D not certain. The length of the CDR3 is 13 residues. Germline V gives CDR1 KGHSH, CDR2 LQKENI. With 0 bases removed from V and 7 bases from J, the gap between germline ends came to 10 bases. Here the CDR3 reads CASSPPKVGEQYF. The CDR3 coding sequence is TGTGCCAGCTCACCACCGAAGGTGGGGGAGCAGTACTTC.

This clonotype was recorded at least ten times. The chain links TRBV29-1 to TRBJ2-7, with D possibly being TRBD2 (6 bases). This CDR3 is built from 12 residues. The germline V gene has CDR1 SQVTM and CDR2 ANQGSEA. Between the trimmed V and J ends, which lost 7 bases and 5 bases, there was a span of 15 bases. CDR3 sequence: CSGRDGGDEQYF. CDR3 in DNA: TGCAGCGGACGGGACGGAGGGGACGAGCAGTACTTC.

The table lists this clonotype with a few counts. The J gene is TRBJ1-5, the V gene TRBV7-2; D uncertain. The germline CDR1 and CDR2 sequences are SGHTA and FQGNSA. Trimming removed 2 bases from V and 3 bases from J, with 11 bases in between. The CDR3 covers 15 residues. The CDR3 DNA follows: TGTGCCAGCAGCTTAAAGTGGGGATCCAATCAGCCCCAGCATTTT. Translated: CASSLKWGSNQPQHF.

This clonotype was counted between two and nine times. The chain recombines TRBV28 with TRBJ2-1, with TRBD2 matching over 11 bases. Germline CDR1 reads MDHEN; CDR2 reads SYDVKM. The junction had 8 bases not matched to a gene; V was cut back by 10 bases and J by 3 bases. The CDR3 length is 15 residues. CDR3 sequence reads: CAKRSSGRVYNEQFF. As DNA, the CDR3 is TGTGCCAAAAGGAGTAGCGGGAGGGTCTACAATGAGCAGTTCTTC.

There are many counts of this clonotype. CDR3 nucleotides: TGTGCCAGCAGCCAAGATGCTAGCGGGAGCTACGAGCAGTACTTC. Its protein product is CASSQDASGSYEQYF. The V call is TRBV4-2, the J call TRBJ2-7; 10 bases agree with TRBD2. The CDR3 is made up of 15 amino acids. V trimming: 0 bases; J trimming: 3 bases; junction bases outside the gene matches: 2. Germline values: CDR1 LGHNA, CDR2 YNFKEQ.

The V and J genes are TRBV6-1 and TRBJ2-2, with 12 bases aligning to TRBD2. V lost 2 bases and J lost 4; bases outside the gene matches: 8. CDR3 length equals 18 residues. Per the germline V gene, CDR1 is MNHNS and CDR2 is SASEGT. The CDR3 DNA is TGTGCCAGCAGTGAAACCCTAGCGGGGGGGCCTGGCACCGGGGAGCTGTTTTTT. This encodes CASSETLAGGPGTGELFF.

This clonotype was seen only a few times. The J gene is TRBJ2-7, the V gene TRBV7-6; TRBD1 aligns across 7 bases. The J segment lost 1 base and the V segment lost 8 bases, leaving 17 bases of the junction unmatched. The CDR3 runs to 17 residues. Per germline, CDR1 SGHVS and CDR2 FNYEAQ. The CDR3 DNA is TGTGCCAGCGGATCAGGGACAGAGCTGGACGGGTCCTACGAGCAGTACTTC. This sequence encodes CASGSGTELDGSYEQYF.